The clone carrying this T cell receptor beta chain turned up a few times. The antigen remains unidentified. These data come from a study of T cell repertoires in cytomegalovirus infection. About the study: Matching HLA type, along with CMV infection, was indicated by public TCR beta signatures.

Whole-study findings and limits: HLA-C-restricted, CMV-specific TCR beta clonotypes were dominant ex vivo.

V gave up 2 bases and J gave up 3 bases, with 11 bases separating them. This CDR3 has 15 residues. Germline V lookup: CDR1 SGHTA, CDR2 FQGTGA. TCRdb reprocessed the reads with MiXCR, giving one entry per CDR3 protein. This sample has 200,000 to 300,000 distinct CDR3 sequences, with 12% to 15% found just once. This TCR derives from a human donor in good health (CMV status not recorded). Some clones in this sample may be carry-over from other donors' samples. This chain joins TRBV7-3 and TRBJ2-1; D uncertain. The sample was PBMCs. This CDR3 is CASSLGQSFYNEQFF. CDR3 in DNA: TGTGCCAGCAGCTTAGGTCAGTCTTTCTACAATGAGCAGTTCTTC.